The entry below gives a single T cell receptor (beta chain) sequence along with its context. The antigen is unknown. PCR primers comprised 60 Vbeta and 13 Jbeta primers. Profiled with immunoSEQ multiplex PCR; TCRdb holds only in-frame clones, not every one. Of 100,000 or so clones in the sample, about 79% were seen once. The record originates from a study of cytomegalovirus exposure and HLA in healthy donors. Turning to the study itself: Of 300 to 450 genotyped donors, about 80% clustered with self-reported Caucasian donors.

Study-wide results and caveats: Presence/absence results assume similar sequencing depth per donor, which may not hold. Most TCRs appeared rarely, but some public TCRs recurred in many donors.

The CDR3 loop spans 11 amino acids. Germline CDR1 reads SGHTA; CDR2 reads FQGNSA. The V end lost 11 bases, the J end lost 4 bases, and 11 bases lay between the germline ends. Sequences were obtained from PBMCs. The receptor comes from a female donor in good health and CMV-seropositive. The chain couples TRBV7-2 to TRBJ1-2; TRBD1 is a possible D gene (5 bases). CDR3 amino acids: CAVRQGYGYTF. The CDR3 DNA reads TGTGCCGTACGGCAGGGCTATGGCTACACCTTC. Full variable domain (rest looked up from reference TRBV7-2 and TRBJ1-2): GAGVSQSPSNKVTEKGKDVELRCDPISGHTALYWYRQSLGQGLEFLIYFQGNSAPDKSGLPSDRFSAERTGGSVSTLTIQRTQQEDSAVYLCAVRQGYGYTFGSGTRLTVV.